This entry features one TCR beta chain sequence. Its antigen is unidentified. The germline V gene encodes CDR1 MDHEN and CDR2 SYDVKM. V gave up 4 bases and J gave up 5 bases, with 17 bases separating them. CDR3 length equals 16 residues. The record originates from a study of shared clonotypes between healthy human individuals. Study-wide points: The expectation was that sequencing depth would affect clonotype sharing among donors. Few donors restricted represented genetic and exposure-history diversity. In the sorted subsets, rarefaction showed sequencing was incomplete despite large depth.

Assay: immunoSEQ multiplex PCR; the TCRdb copy retains only in-frame clones and omits some. This repertoire shows around 2.1 million clones, approximately 95% found once; its top ten account for approximately 0.13%. Specimen: naive CD4+ T cells sorted from blood. Subset denoted: CD45RA+ positively selected. The chain uses TRBV28 and TRBJ2-2; D is ambiguous. This receptor was identified in a man between 18 and 35 years old in good health. The CDR3 DNA reads as TGTGCCAGCAGTTCGGACCGACCGGAACAAACCGGGGAGCTGTTTTTT. The encoded protein is CASSSDRPEQTGELFF.